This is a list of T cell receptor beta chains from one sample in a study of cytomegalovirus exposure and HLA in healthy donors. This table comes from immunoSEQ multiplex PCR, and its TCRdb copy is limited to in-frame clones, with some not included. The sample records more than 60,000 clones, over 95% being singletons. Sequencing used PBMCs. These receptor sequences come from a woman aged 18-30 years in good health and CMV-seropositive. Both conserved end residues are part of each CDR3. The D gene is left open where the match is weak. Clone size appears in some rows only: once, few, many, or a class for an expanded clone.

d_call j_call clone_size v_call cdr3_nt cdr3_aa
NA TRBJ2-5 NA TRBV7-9 TGTGCCAGCAGCGCGAGGGTCAGGGGAGAGACCCAGTACTTC CASSARVRGETQYF
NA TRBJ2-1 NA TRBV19 TGTGCCAGTAGTACCTCCTTTAGCTACAATGAGCAGTTCTTC CASSTSFSYNEQFF
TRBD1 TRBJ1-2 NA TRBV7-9 TGTGCCAGCAGCACCGCGGACAGGGGGCCTGGCTACACCTTC CASSTADRGPGYTF
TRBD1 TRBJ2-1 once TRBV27 TGTGCCAGCAGTTTATCGAGGACAGGCCGCAACGAGGAGCAGTTCTTC CASSLSRTGRNEEQFF
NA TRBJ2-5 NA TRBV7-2 TGTGCCAGCAGCTTAGCAGGGGGGGTGGAGACCCAGTACTTC CASSLAGGVETQYF
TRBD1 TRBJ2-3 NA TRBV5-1 TGCGCCAGCAGCGGGGGACAGGGCTCAGGTACGCAGTATTTT CASSGGQGSGTQYF
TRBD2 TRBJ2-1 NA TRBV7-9 TGTGCCAGCAGCTTAGCGCGGGGGTACCTCAATGAGCAGTTCTTC CASSLARGYLNEQFF
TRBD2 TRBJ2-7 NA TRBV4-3 TGCGCCAGCAGCCAGGAACCCACACTCACTAGCGGGAGTCTCCACGAGCAGTACTTC CASSQEPTLTSGSLHEQYF
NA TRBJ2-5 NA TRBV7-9 TGTGCCAGCAGCTTAGGAACAGGCTCGTCGTACCAAGAGACCCAGTACTTC CASSLGTGSSYQETQYF
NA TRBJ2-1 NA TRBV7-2 TGTGCCAGCAGCTATAGCGGAGGGTCCTACAATGAGCAGTTCTTC CASSYSGGSYNEQFF
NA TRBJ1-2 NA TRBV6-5 TGTGCCAGCAGCCAACCAAGCCCGGGGGGCTACACCTTC CASSQPSPGGYTF
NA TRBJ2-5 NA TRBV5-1 TGCGCCAGCAGCTTAGCGGAGACCCAGTACTTC CASSLAETQYF
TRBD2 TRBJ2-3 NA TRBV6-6 TGTGCCAGCACCCTGGGGGGAGGGGCAGATACGCAGTATTTT CASTLGGGADTQYF
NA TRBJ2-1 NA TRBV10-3 TGTGCCATCAGGACGGACTATGGCAATGAGCAGTTCTTC CAIRTDYGNEQFF
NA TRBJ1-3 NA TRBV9 TGTGCCAGCAGCAGGGGCGATGGAAACACCATATATTTT CASSRGDGNTIYF
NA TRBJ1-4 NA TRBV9 TGTGCCAGCAGCGACGACAGTGCAACTAATGAAAAACTGTTTTTT CASSDDSATNEKLFF
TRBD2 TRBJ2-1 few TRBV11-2 TGTGCCAGCAGCTCGGGGAGCGGGAGGGCCGGGTTACAGTTCTTC CASSSGSGRAGLQFF
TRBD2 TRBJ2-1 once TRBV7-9 TGTGCCAGCAGCTTAGGGGGACTAGCACGGGAGCAGTTCTTC CASSLGGLAREQFF
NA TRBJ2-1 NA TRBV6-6 TGTGCCAGCAGTTCTCGCGGGTCCCACAATGAGCAGTTCTTC CASSSRGSHNEQFF
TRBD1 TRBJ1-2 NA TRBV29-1 TGCAGCGTTGGGGGCGGGACAGAGGTCTTCTATGGCTACACCTTC CSVGGGTEVFYGYTF
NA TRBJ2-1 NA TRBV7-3 TGTGCCAGCAGCTTAACAGGGACAAGGGAGCAGTTCTTC CASSLTGTREQFF
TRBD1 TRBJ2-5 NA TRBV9 TGTGCCAGCAGCGTAGAGACAGGGGGCCTTGAGACCCAGTACTTC CASSVETGGLETQYF
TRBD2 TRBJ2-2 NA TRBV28 TGTGCCAGCAGTTCCTTAGCGGGAGCGGCCGGGGAGCTGTTTTTT CASSSLAGAAGELFF
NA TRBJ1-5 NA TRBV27 TGTGCCAGCGGATACAGCCAGCCCCAGCATTTT CASGYSQPQHF
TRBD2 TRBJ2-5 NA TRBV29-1 TGCAGCGTTGGATCAGGCGGGAGAGTGCAAGAGACCCAGTACTTC CSVGSGGRVQETQYF
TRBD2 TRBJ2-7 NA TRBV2 TGTGCCAGCAGAATGGGACTAGCGGGACTATACGAGCAGTACTTC CASRMGLAGLYEQYF
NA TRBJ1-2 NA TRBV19 TGTGCCAGTAGTACCGGTCCGGGGAGAACTAACTATGGCTACACCTTC CASSTGPGRTNYGYTF
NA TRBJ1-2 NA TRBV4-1 TGCGCCAGCAGCTACGTGGGCGGCTACACCTTC CASSYVGGYTF
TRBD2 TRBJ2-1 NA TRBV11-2 TGTGCCAGCAGCCATAGCGGGAGATCCTACAATGAGCAGTTCTTC CASSHSGRSYNEQFF
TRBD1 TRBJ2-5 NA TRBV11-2 TGTGCCAGCAGCTCATCCGGGACAGAAGAGACCCAGTACTTC CASSSSGTEETQYF
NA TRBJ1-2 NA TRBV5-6 TGTGCCAGCAGCCTTTCGGGTGGCTACACCTTC CASSLSGGYTF
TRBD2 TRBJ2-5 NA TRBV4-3 TGCGCCAGCAGCCAAGACGAGGGAGGGGTACAAGAGACCCAGTACTTC CASSQDEGGVQETQYF
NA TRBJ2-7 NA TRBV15 TGTGCCACCAGCAGAGACATTAGGGAGTGGGGCTACGAGCAGTACTTC CATSRDIREWGYEQYF
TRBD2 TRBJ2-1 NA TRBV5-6 TGTGCCAGCAGCTTGGAGGCTAGCGGGAGTGTAGGTGAGCAGTTCTTC CASSLEASGSVGEQFF
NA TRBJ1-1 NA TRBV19 TGTGCCAGTAGTATCGGTGGGGGGGCCACTGAAGCTTTCTTT CASSIGGGATEAFF
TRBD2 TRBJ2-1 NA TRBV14 TGTGCCAGCAGCCGAACAAAGGGACTAGCGGGAGGCAGCTCCTACAATGAGCAGTTCTTC CASSRTKGLAGGSSYNEQFF